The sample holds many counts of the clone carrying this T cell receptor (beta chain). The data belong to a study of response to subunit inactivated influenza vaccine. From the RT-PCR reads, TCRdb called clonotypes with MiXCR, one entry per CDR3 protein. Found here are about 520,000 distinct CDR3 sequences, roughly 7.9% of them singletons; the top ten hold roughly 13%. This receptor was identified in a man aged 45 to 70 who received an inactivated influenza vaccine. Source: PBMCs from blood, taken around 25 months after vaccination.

As DNA, the CDR3 is TGTGCCATCAGTGAAAGTCTACACTCCTACGAGCAGTACTTC. It yields the protein CAISESLHSYEQYF. The rearrangement uses TRBV10-3 and TRBJ2-7; D is uncertain. The germline CDR1 and CDR2 sequences are ENHRY and SYGVKD. The CDR3 spans 14 residues. V was pared by 3 bases and J by 0 bases, with 9 bases between.